Below, one T cell receptor (beta chain) is given with its context. The sample comes from a study of identical twins' blood T cells. A previously described protocol, modified, built RNA-based TCR cDNA libraries. One entry per CDR3 protein results from TCRdb running MiXCR on the 5' RACE reads. Altogether 300,000 to 400,000 distinct CDR3 sequences are present, over 25% being singletons, with the ten largest covering about 6%. The germline V gene has CDR1 DFQATT and CDR2 SNEGSKA (reference sequence). The CDR3 is 17 residues long. With 1 base clipped from V and 2 bases from J, the junction kept 10 bases outside the gene matches.

V gene TRBV20-1 combines with J gene TRBJ2-3; 9 bases map to TRBD2. This receptor was taken from a woman between 18 and 55 years old in good health. Sequenced: PBMCs. The CDR3 DNA reads TGCAGTGCTAGAGCCCTCGGGCTAGCGGGGTCCACAGATACGCAGTATTTT. This encodes CSARALGLAGSTDTQYF.